Listed here are 10 T cell receptor beta chains from one sample, sequenced in a study of T-cell reconstitution after alpha-beta-depleted transplantation in children. Unique molecular identifiers were incorporated into the prepared TCRbeta library. TCRdb used MiXCR to reprocess the PCR reads, holding one entry per CDR3 protein. Of around 700,000 distinct CDR3 sequences listed, about 12% are singletons. The input for sequencing was PBMCs, taken before TCRalphabeta/CD19-depleted stem cell transplant. All receptors come from a girl aged 2-9 years with congenital amegakaryocytic thrombocytopenia, due to receive a stem cell transplant.

In its sample, this clonotype was seen a few times. The CDR3 bases are TGTGCCTGGAGTCCACGGGAGAGGGCTCTAGCAGATACGCAGTATTTT. It codes for CAWSPRERALADTQYF. V usage is TRBV30 and J usage is TRBJ2-3; possible D gene TRBD2, 6 bases. The CDR3 contains 16 residues. Between the trimmed V and J ends, which lost 2 bases and 4 bases, there was a span of 19 bases. Germline V lookup: CDR1 GTSNPN, CDR2 SVGIG (reference sequence).

This clonotype was counted ten times or more. V is TRBV12-3 or TRBV12-4 and J is TRBJ1-1; TRBD1 might be the D (5 bases). Between the trimmed V and J ends, which lost 3 bases and 4 bases, there was a span of 12 bases. The CDR3 extends over 14 amino acids. The DNA of the CDR3 is TGTGCCAGCAGTTTTGAGGGGTATGTCACTGAAGCTTTCTTT. Translating it yields CASSFEGYVTEAFF.

The J gene is TRBJ2-3, the V gene TRBV12-3 or TRBV12-4, with 9 bases fitting TRBD1. After removal of 6 bases from V and 3 bases from J, the junction contained 4 bases not matched to a gene. The CDR3 consists of 14 residues. CDR3 region: CASRAGTGTDTQYF. For the CDR3, the DNA is TGTGCCAGCAGGGCCGGGACAGGGACAGATACGCAGTATTTT.

This clonotype was recorded many times. The CDR3 DNA sequence: TGTGCCAGCAGCGTAGCGGGCTCTGGAAACACCATATATTTT. Residues: CASSVAGSGNTIYF. The chain uses TRBV9 and TRBJ1-3, with D unresolved. The CDR3 contains 14 residues. Trimming stripped 0 bases from V and 0 bases from J, with 4 bases between. Germline loops: CDR1 SGDLS, CDR2 YYNGEE. The entire variable domain, with the rest obtained from reference TRBV9 and TRBJ1-3, is as follows: DSGVTQTPKHLITATGQRVTLRCSPRSGDLSVYWYQQSLDQGLQFLIQYYNGEERAKGNILERFSAQQFPDLHSELNLSSLELGDSALYFCASSVAGSGNTIYFGEGSWLTVV.

This clonotype was seen repeatedly, ten times or more. The chain combines TRBV20-1 with TRBJ2-4; D unresolved. Trimming shortened V by 0 bases and J by 10 bases, and 10 bases separated the two germline ends. The CDR3 has 12 residues. CDR1 is DFQATT, CDR2 SNEGSKA, per germline (reference sequence). The CDR3 loop is CSAREETGIQYF. The CDR3 DNA reads as TGCAGTGCTAGAGAAGAAACTGGGATTCAGTACTTC.

This clonotype was detected many times. This chain connects TRBV5-1 to TRBJ2-3; D not certain. CDR1 is SGHRS, CDR2 YFSETQ, per germline. Trimming took off 4 bases at V and 4 bases at J, with 10 bases between the two ends. The CDR3 sequence is 13 residues long. The CDR3 nucleotides are TGCGCCAGCAGCCTGCACCTTGCAGATACGCAGTATTTT. Translating gives CASSLHLADTQYF.

Comment on this clonotype: Possible read error: a much larger clone is one base away. This sequence joins TRBV20-1 and TRBJ1-2; D is uncertain. The CDR3 runs to 13 residues. The germline V gene encodes CDR1 DFQATT and CDR2 SNEGSKA (reference sequence). CDR3 amino acids: CSARSRPNYDYTF. CDR3 in DNA: TGCAGTGCTAGGAGCAGGCCTAACTATGACTACACCTTC.

This clonotype was observed a few times. The rearrangement uses TRBV20-1 and TRBJ1-4, with TRBD1 identical over 10 bases. CDR3 length equals 17 residues. V lost 0 bases to trimming and J lost 7 bases; unmatched junction nucleotides: 11. Germline CDR1 and CDR2: DFQATT and SNEGSKA (reference sequence). The CDR3 reads CSARDKTLTGGREKLFF. CDR3 nucleotides: TGCAGTGCTAGAGATAAAACACTGACAGGGGGCCGTGAAAAACTGTTTTTT.

This clonotype was picked up many times. The chain has TRBV15 and TRBJ2-3; D is uncertain. The germline V and J ends were trimmed by 2 bases and 6 bases, with 6 bases remaining between them. The CDR3 has 12 amino acids. The germline V gene has CDR1 LNHNV and CDR2 YYDKDF (reference sequence). CDR3 coding DNA: TGTGCCACCAGCAGAAGAGGTGATACGCAGTATTTT. Residues: CATSRRGDTQYF. Full variable domain (rest looked up from reference TRBV15 and TRBJ2-3): DAMVIQNPRYQVTQFGKPVTLSCSQTLNHNVMYWYQQKSSQAPKLLFHYYDKDFNNEADTPDNFQSRRPNTSFCFLDIRSPGLGDTAMYLCATSRRGDTQYFGPGTRLTVL.

This clonotype was detected a few times. This chain uses TRBV5-5 with TRBJ1-1; no reliable D call. The length of the CDR3 is 13 residues. The V gene lost 2 bases and the J gene lost 3 bases, with 8 bases spanning the gap. In germline, CDR1 is SGHKS, CDR2 YYEKEE (reference sequence). Written as DNA, the CDR3 is TGTGCCAGCAGCTTTGGATTCGACACTGAAGCTTTCTTT. This gives the protein CASSFGFDTEAFF.